Listed here are 28 T cell receptor beta chains from one sample, sequenced in a study of CD8+ T cells in alopecia areata. cDNA prepared by RNA extraction and subsequent reverse transcription served as the template for sequencing. Assay used: immunoSEQ multiplex PCR; TCRdb lists only in-frame clones, some missing. In the table there are 90,000 to 100,000 clones, 41% of which are singletons. The sequencing sample was made of CD4+ T cells sorted from blood. These receptors were taken from a human donor with alopecia areata.

V usage is TRBV30 and J usage is TRBJ1-6; TRBD1 is a possible D gene (5 bases). The CDR3 consists of 15 residues. Germline V CDR1 and CDR2: GTSNPN, SVGIG (reference sequence). V lost 0 bases, J lost 9 bases, and 15 bases lay in between. The CDR3 region has the DNA TGTGCCTGGAGTGTAATTCTCGGGGGGGGTTCACCCCTCCACTTT. This translates into CAWSVILGGGSPLHF.

As DNA, the CDR3 is TGTGCCAGCAGCTTAGATCCTCGAGGGTCCAATGAGCAGTTCTTC. Encoded protein: CASSLDPRGSNEQFF. The chain uses TRBV11-3 and TRBJ2-1, with D perhaps TRBD2 (5 bases). Trimming removed 0 bases at V and 6 bases at J, with 12 bases between. Germline V CDR1 and CDR2: SGHNT, YENEEA. The CDR3 has 15 residues. The full variable domain, with the rest looked up from reference TRBV11-3 and TRBJ2-1, is EAGVVQSPRYKIIEKKQPVAFWCNPISGHNTLYWYLQNLGQGPELLIRYENEEAVDDSQLPKDRFSAERLKGVDSTLKIQPAELGDSAVYLCASSLDPRGSNEQFFGPGTRLTVL.

This clone was counted a few times. The J gene is TRBJ2-1, the V gene TRBV19; perhaps TRBD1 as D (5 bases). The CDR3 covers 12 residues. V was pared by 4 bases and J by 6 bases, with 7 bases between. Germline V CDR1 and CDR2: LNHDA, SQIVND (reference sequence). The CDR3 DNA is TGTGCCAGTAGTAGGACATTCAATGAGCAGTTCTTC. Encoded protein: CASSRTFNEQFF.

V usage is TRBV4-2 and J usage is TRBJ2-7; a weak D match, TRBD2 (5 bases). Per germline, CDR1 LGHNA and CDR2 YNFKEQ. Trimming cost V 0 bases and J 7 bases, with 16 bases left between them. CDR3 length: 15 amino acids. The CDR3 sequence is CASSQERGATGEQYF. The CDR3 DNA reads as TGTGCCAGCAGCCAAGAACGGGGAGCGACGGGAGAGCAGTACTTC.

This clone was counted a few times. CDR3 in amino acids: CASSGTGGGLGETQYF. In nucleotides, the CDR3 is TGTGCCAGCAGTGGGACAGGGGGCGGCCTCGGGGAGACCCAGTACTTC. V and J are TRBV6-1 and TRBJ2-5; 11 nucleotides line up with TRBD1. CDR1 and CDR2 from the germline V gene are MNHNS and SASEGT. The CDR3 is 16 amino acids. Trimming cost V 4 bases and J 5 bases; bases outside gene matches: 9.

The chain links TRBV5-1 to TRBJ2-6, with 9 bases matching TRBD1. In germline, CDR1 is SGHRS, CDR2 YFSETQ. V gave up 0 bases and J gave up 3 bases; unmatched junction bases: 7. CDR3 length: 18 residues. The CDR3 is CASSLDPGTGLGANVLTF. In nucleotides, the CDR3 is TGCGCCAGCAGCTTGGATCCCGGGACAGGGCTTGGGGCCAACGTCCTGACTTTC.

The chain is built from TRBV6-5 and TRBJ2-5; D not certain. There are 11 residues in the CDR3. Germline V gives CDR1 MNHEY, CDR2 SVGAGI. V lost 5 bases to trimming and J lost 3 bases, with 4 bases between them. The CDR3 region is CASSRKETQYF. The CDR3 nucleotides read TGTGCCAGCAGTAGAAAAGAGACCCAGTACTTC.

This clone was counted only a few times. The rearrangement uses TRBV5-1 and TRBJ2-5; D remains ambiguous. CDR3 length equals 12 residues. Trimming removed 2 bases from V and 4 bases from J, with 6 bases in between. Germline V gives CDR1 SGHRS, CDR2 YFSETQ. The CDR3 region is CASSFRPETQYF. The DNA of the CDR3 is TGCGCCAGCAGCTTCAGACCAGAGACCCAGTACTTC.

The V call is TRBV21-1, the J call TRBJ2-3; TRBD1 is the table's D call, not checked against the DNA. TRBV21-1 is noted as a pseudogene. The CDR3 has 17 residues. The CDR3: CASSKMKTGASTDTQYF. In nucleotides, the CDR3 is TGTGCCAGCAGCAAGATGAAGACAGGGGCCAGCACAGATACGCAGTATTTT.

The V and J genes are TRBV7-2 and TRBJ2-3, with 10 bases lining up with TRBD2. The CDR3 runs to 15 residues. Germline assignment: CDR1 SGHTA and CDR2 FQGNSA. Germline trimming cut 5 bases from V and 6 bases from J; bases unmatched to any gene: 8. This CDR3 is CASSQGVAGGDTQYF. The CDR3 DNA sequence: TGTGCCAGCAGCCAAGGGGTAGCGGGAGGTGATACGCAGTATTTT.

The chain carries TRBV7-2 and TRBJ2-1, with 7 positions matching TRBD1. J was trimmed by 4 bases and V by 0 bases; bases with no gene match: 3. The CDR3 has 15 amino acids. Per the germline V gene, CDR1 is SGHTA and CDR2 is FQGNSA. The DNA for the CDR3 is TGTGCCAGCAGCTTAGCGCAGGGGGTATACAATGAGCAGTTCTTC. Its translation is CASSLAQGVYNEQFF.

The rearrangement uses TRBV6-1 and TRBJ2-1, with unresolved D. From germline, CDR1 is MNHNS and CDR2 SASEGT. V lost 4 bases and J lost 2, with 12 bases in between. The CDR3 has 15 amino acids. The CDR3 region has the DNA TGTGCCAGCAGTGTGTCGGCAGGAGCCTACAATGAGCAGTTCTTC. Encoded protein: CASSVSAGAYNEQFF.

The gene calls are TRBV27 and TRBJ2-3; TRBD2 is a possible D gene (6 bases). Trimming pared 3 bases from V and 0 bases from J, leaving 10 bases between. The CDR3 covers 15 residues. The germline V gene has CDR1 MNHEY and CDR2 SMNVEV (reference sequence). The CDR3 loop is CASSFGGISTDTQYF. Here the CDR3 DNA reads TGTGCCAGCAGTTTCGGCGGGATTAGCACAGATACGCAGTATTTT.

The table lists this clone with a count of one. This chain uses TRBV30 with TRBJ2-7; D possibly uses TRBD1 or TRBD2 (5 bases each). The V end was cut by 2 bases, the J end by 1 base, with 15 bases between. CDR1 is GTSNPN and CDR2 is SVGIG in the germline V gene (reference sequence). The CDR3 runs to 15 residues. The CDR3 DNA follows: TGTGCCTGGAGTCCAACTAGACAGTATTCCTACGAGCAGTACTTC. It encodes CAWSPTRQYSYEQYF.

The J gene is TRBJ2-3, the V gene TRBV19; perhaps TRBD2 as D (5 bases). The germline V gene encodes CDR1 LNHDA and CDR2 SQIVND (reference sequence). V dropped 10 bases and J dropped 0 bases, with 14 bases sitting between them. The CDR3 sequence is 14 residues long. In DNA form, the CDR3 reads TGTGCCACTACCCGCGGGTCTAGCACAGATACGCAGTATTTT. Its translation: CATTRGSSTDTQYF. The full variable domain, its missing parts supplied by reference TRBV19 and TRBJ2-3, is DGGITQSPKYLFRKEGQNVTLSCEQNLNHDAMYWYRQDPGQGLRLIYYSQIVNDFQKGDIAEGYSVSREKKESFPLTVTSAQKNPTAFYLCATTRGSSTDTQYFGPGTRLTVL.

The V and J genes are TRBV4-3 and TRBJ2-1; perhaps D is TRBD1 or TRBD2 (5 bases each). Germline V gives CDR1 LGHNA, CDR2 YSLEER. Trimming took off 4 bases at V and 2 bases at J, with 21 bases between the two ends. The CDR3 length is 18 residues. The CDR3 DNA is TGCGCCAGCAGCCGCACCACCGGGGCCTGGAAACCCTACAATGAGCAGTTCTTC. This codes for CASSRTTGAWKPYNEQFF.

This rearrangement joins TRBV30 to TRBJ2-7; D remains unclear. The CDR3 length is 11 residues. V was clipped by 2 bases and J by 5 bases, with 7 bases between them. Per germline, CDR1 GTSNPN and CDR2 SVGIG (reference sequence). The CDR3 region has the DNA TGTGCCTGGAGTTTGGAGAACGAGCAGTACTTC. Amino acid sequence: CAWSLENEQYF.

V usage is TRBV14 and J usage is TRBJ2-3; maybe TRBD2 (6 bases). V gave up 0 bases and J gave up 4 bases, with 14 bases separating them. Germline values: CDR1 SGHDN, CDR2 FVKESK. The CDR3 has 16 residues. The CDR3 here is CASSQDLRGGSDTQYF. CDR3 DNA sequence: TGTGCCAGCAGCCAAGATCTACGGGGAGGATCAGATACGCAGTATTTT.

CDR3 bases: TGTGCCAGCAGCCAGCCACTAGCGGGAGCCTCCGAGCAGTACTTC. This codes for CASSQPLAGASEQYF. The gene calls are TRBV5-4 and TRBJ2-7; the match to TRBD2 covers 11 bases. CDR1 is SGHNT and CDR2 is YYREEE in the germline V gene (reference sequence). CDR3 length equals 15 residues. V was pared by 4 bases and J by 6 bases, with 9 bases of the junction left unmatched. The full variable domain, with the rest looked up from reference TRBV5-4 and TRBJ2-7, is ETGVTQSPTHLIKTRGQQVTLRCSSQSGHNTVSWYQQALGQGPQFIFQYYREEENGRGNFPPRFSGLQFPNYSSELNVNALELDDSALYLCASSQPLAGASEQYFGPGTRLTVT.

V usage is TRBV6-5 and J usage is TRBJ2-3; D gene unclear. Germline CDR1 is MNHEY and CDR2 is SVGAGI. The CDR3 is made up of 14 amino acids. Trimming took 7 bases from V and 0 from J, leaving 11 bases between them. The CDR3 nucleotides are TGTGCCAGCACTCTCAGCTATAGCACAGATACGCAGTATTTT. Residues: CASTLSYSTDTQYF.

There are a few counts of this clone. One junction end disagrees with the germline gene, perhaps due to a read error. V usage is TRBV7-7 and J usage is TRBJ2-7; no firm D call. Germline values: CDR1 SSHAT, CDR2 FNYEAQ (reference sequence). The CDR3 length is 13 residues. CDR3 sequence (DNA): TGTGCTAGCAGCCGAATCCCGGGTTACGAGCAGTACTTC. Protein: CASSRIPGYEQYF.

The chain uses TRBV30 and TRBJ1-5, with D hard to call. CDR1 and CDR2 (germline): GTSNPN, SVGIG (reference sequence). This CDR3 has 12 residues. Trimming took 0 bases from V and 7 from J, leaving 7 bases between them. The CDR3 DNA reads TGTGCCTGGAGTGTTGGGGTCCAGCCCCAGCATTTT. Protein sequence: CAWSVGVQPQHF.

V usage is TRBV30 and J usage is TRBJ2-1; 9 bases match TRBD2. Germline assignment: CDR1 GTSNPN and CDR2 SVGIG (reference sequence). The V segment lost 2 bases and the J segment 7 bases; nucleotides outside the gene matches: 3. The CDR3 has 13 amino acids. CDR3 region: CAWSLAGGNEQFF. The CDR3 region has the DNA TGTGCCTGGAGTCTTGCGGGGGGGAATGAGCAGTTCTTC. The full variable domain, with the rest looked up from reference TRBV30 and TRBJ2-1, is SQTIHQWPATLVQPVGSPLSLECTVEGTSNPNLYWYRQAAGRGLQLLFYSVGIGQISSEVPQNLSASRPQDRQFILSSKKLLLSDSGFYLCAWSLAGGNEQFFGPGTRLTVL.

The rearrangement links TRBV2 to TRBJ2-6; tentative D call: TRBD1 (5 bases). CDR1 SNHLY and CDR2 FYNNEI come from the germline V gene. This CDR3 region has 13 residues. V lost 10 bases to trimming and J lost 0 bases, with 7 bases between them. CDR3 DNA: TGTGCCATACAGGACTCTGGGGCCAACGTCCTGACTTTC. This gives the protein CAIQDSGANVLTF.

The V gene is TRBV9, the J gene TRBJ1-6; D remains ambiguous. V was clipped by 0 bases and J by 7 bases, with 8 bases between them. There are 14 residues in the CDR3. The germline V gene has CDR1 SGDLS and CDR2 YYNGEE. CDR3 nucleotides: TGTGCCAGCAGCGTAGGGACGTCGAATTCACCCCTCCACTTT. It codes for CASSVGTSNSPLHF.

The chain couples TRBV28 to TRBJ2-5, with TRBD1 identical over 10 bases. CDR3 size: 14 residues. The V gene end was trimmed by 6 bases and the J gene end by 5 bases; junction bases not matched to a gene: 6. Germline V gene data show CDR1 as MDHEN and CDR2 as SYDVKM. DNA for the CDR3: TGTGCCAGCAGGGAGACAGGGGGCTGGGAGACCCAGTACTTC. Amino acids: CASRETGGWETQYF.

This sequence joins TRBV5-1 and TRBJ2-3; 10 bases align to TRBD2. CDR3 length: 16 amino acids. J was trimmed by 0 bases and V by 0 bases; bases with no gene match: 1. Germline-derived CDR1 and CDR2 are SGHRS and YFSETQ. This CDR3 reads CASSLDSGGSTDTQYF. The DNA for the CDR3 is TGCGCCAGCAGCTTGGATAGCGGGGGGAGCACAGATACGCAGTATTTT.

V is TRBV30 and J is TRBJ1-6; D not resolved. V was clipped by 2 bases and J by 11 bases, with 13 bases between them. The CDR3 spans 13 residues. CDR1 and CDR2 (germline): GTSNPN, SVGIG (reference sequence). The DNA of the CDR3 is TGTGCCTGGAGTCCTCGGTTCAATGCACCCCTCCACTTT. This gives the protein CAWSPRFNAPLHF.